The source of this TCR beta chain is a study of shared clonotypes between healthy human individuals. Across the study: Contributing individuals were a couple of females and three males aged 18 to 49.

Comment on this clone: Its matching antigen is unknown.

CD45RO-negative cells were positively selected for CCR7, leaving out terminally differentiated effector memory CD45RA+ cells. This CDR3 spans 14 amino acids. Germline CDR1 MNHEY, CDR2 SMNVEV (reference sequence). General observations from the study: Expectations were that clonotype sharing among donors would be affected by sequencing depth. Across a few donors, naive CD4 shared 5% to 5.5%, naive CD8 over 3%, memory CD4 roughly 2.2%, memory CD8 roughly 0.37%.

The table came from immunoSEQ multiplex PCR; TCRdb's copy has only in-frame clones and leaves some out. Here the sample spans fewer than 1 million clones, about 96% being singletons. Sequenced: naive CD8+ T cells sorted from blood. The chain recombines TRBV27 with TRBJ2-7; weak D call: TRBD1 (7 bases). The TCR originated in a man aged 25 to 40 in good health. The CDR3 DNA sequence: TGTGTCACGATAGGAGGGGACAGTCGCTACGAGCAGTACTTC. As protein: CVTIGGDSRYEQYF.